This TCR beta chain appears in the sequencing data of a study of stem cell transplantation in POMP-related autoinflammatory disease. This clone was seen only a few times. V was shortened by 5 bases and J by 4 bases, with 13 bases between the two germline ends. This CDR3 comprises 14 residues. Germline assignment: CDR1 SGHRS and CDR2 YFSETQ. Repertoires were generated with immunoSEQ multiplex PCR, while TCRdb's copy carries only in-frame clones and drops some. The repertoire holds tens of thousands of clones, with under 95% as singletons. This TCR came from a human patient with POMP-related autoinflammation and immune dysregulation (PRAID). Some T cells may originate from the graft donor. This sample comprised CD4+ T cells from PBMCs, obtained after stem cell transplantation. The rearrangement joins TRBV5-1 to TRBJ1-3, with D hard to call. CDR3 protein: CASRVGGLGNTIYF. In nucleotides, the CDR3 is TGCGCCAGCAGGGTAGGAGGCCTCGGAAACACCATATATTTT. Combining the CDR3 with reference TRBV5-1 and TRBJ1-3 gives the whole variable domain KAGVTQTPRYLIKTRGQQVTLSCSPISGHRSVSWYQQTPGQGLQFLFEYFSETQRNKGNFPGRFSGRQFSNSRSEMNVSTLELGDSALYLCASRVGGLGNTIYFGEGSWLTVV.